The 31 T cell receptor beta chains below were found in one sample sequenced in a study of long-term antiretroviral therapy in people with HIV. Version v3.0 of the immunoSEQ assay ran at survey level. Profiling relied on immunoSEQ multiplex PCR, and the TCRdb table lists in-frame clones only, not all of them. The data show 25,000 or so clones, 88% seen once. The material was unsorted PBMCs, obtained 0.5 years after starting antiretroviral therapy. The receptors were gathered from a woman younger than 30 with HIV.

The V gene is TRBV5-8, the J gene TRBJ1-5, with D maybe TRBD1 (5 bases). The germline gives CDR1 SGHTS, CDR2 YDEGEE. Trimming took off 4 bases at V and 1 base at J, with 6 bases between the two ends. The CDR3 is 13 amino acids. CDR3 sequence: CASSGASNQPQHF. The CDR3 DNA sequence: TGTGCCAGCAGCGGGGCCAGCAATCAGCCCCAGCATTTT.

The chain couples TRBV19 to TRBJ1-3; no clear D gene. The V and J ends lost 5 bases and 0 bases respectively, with 14 bases between them. The CDR3 runs 16 residues. Germline CDR1 and CDR2: LNHDA and SQIVND (reference sequence). CDR3 sequence: CASSPTGFYSGNTIYF. The CDR3 nucleotides are TGTGCCAGTAGTCCCACTGGGTTCTACTCTGGAAACACCATATATTTT.

The chain links TRBV11-2 to TRBJ1-1; the match to TRBD1 covers 8 bases. Germline lookup yields CDR1 SGHAT and CDR2 FQNNGV. The CDR3 loop spans 18 amino acids. The V segment lost 3 bases and the J segment 4 bases; nucleotides outside the gene matches: 16. CDR3 sequence (DNA): TGTGCCAGCAGCTTGGGCAGGGGGCAATTTGTAGATGGCACTGAAGCTTTCTTT. It is translated as CASSLGRGQFVDGTEAFF. The entire variable domain, with the rest obtained from reference TRBV11-2 and TRBJ1-1, is as follows: EAGVAQSPRYKIIEKRQSVAFWCNPISGHATLYWYQQILGQGPKLLIQFQNNGVVDDSQLPKDRFSAERLKGVDSTLKIQPAKLEDSAVYLCASSLGRGQFVDGTEAFFGQGTRLTVV.

CDR3 sequence reads: CATSRGVVSSYNEQFF. Written as DNA, the CDR3 is TGTGCCACCAGCAGAGGAGTGGTAAGCTCCTACAATGAGCAGTTCTTC. The chain couples TRBV15 to TRBJ2-1; D ambiguous. CDR1 and CDR2 from the germline V gene are LNHNV and YYDKDF (reference sequence). The V gene lost 1 base and the J gene lost 0 bases, with 10 bases spanning the gap. This CDR3 spans 16 amino acids.

The rearrangement links TRBV6-1 to TRBJ2-3; 13 nucleotides line up with TRBD2. Per the germline V gene, CDR1 is MNHNS and CDR2 is SASEGT. The CDR3 contains 16 residues. The V and J ends lost 4 bases and 2 bases, in that order; junction bases with no gene match: 3. The DNA for the CDR3 is TGTGCCAGCAGTGGACTAGCGGGAGGCTCCACAGATACGCAGTATTTT. Encoded protein: CASSGLAGGSTDTQYF.

The chain has TRBV5-4 and TRBJ2-7, with TRBD1 identical over 9 bases. Germline assignment: CDR1 SGHNT and CDR2 YYREEE (reference sequence). The CDR3 spans 17 residues. Trimming removed 0 bases from V and 5 bases from J; junction bases left unmatched: 12. The CDR3: CASSLDTGQGRRDEQYF. In DNA form, the CDR3 reads TGTGCCAGCAGCTTGGATACAGGACAGGGGAGGAGGGACGAGCAGTACTTC.

In this sample, this clone turned up a few times. This chain uses TRBV21-1 with TRBJ1-3. TRBV21-1 is a pseudogene locus. CDR3 length: 15 amino acids. In nucleotides, the CDR3 is TGTGCCAGCTTAAACATCCGTGGAGAAGGAAACACCATATATTTT. It yields the protein CASLNIRGEGNTIYF.

This clone is a singleton in its sample. The CDR3 here is CASSLGEGSAKNIQYF. In DNA form, the CDR3 reads TGCGCCAGCAGCTTGGGGGAGGGATCAGCCAAAAACATTCAGTACTTC. This rearrangement joins TRBV5-1 to TRBJ2-4, with 7 bases that match TRBD2. The V gene's germline CDR1 is SGHRS and CDR2 YFSETQ. CDR3 length: 16 residues. Losses at the gene ends were 0 bases for V and 0 bases for J; bases not matched to a gene: 3.

This rearrangement joins TRBV5-6 to TRBJ2-1, with D hard to call. The V end lost 1 base, the J end lost 0 bases, and 11 bases lay between the germline ends. Germline loops: CDR1 SGHDT, CDR2 YYEEEE. CDR3 length: 16 residues. DNA of the CDR3: TGTGCCAGCAGCTTGATTAGCCAGAGCTCCTACAATGAGCAGTTCTTC. Translation: CASSLISQSSYNEQFF.

This chain joins TRBV5-4 and TRBJ1-1; D is undetermined. Germline V CDR1 and CDR2: SGHNT, YYREEE (reference sequence). The CDR3 has 14 residues. V was cut by 0 bases and J by 3 bases, with 9 bases left in between. The CDR3 bases are TGTGCCAGCAGCTTGGAGGTTTTGGACACTGAAGCTTTCTTT. Translated, it gives CASSLEVLDTEAFF. The variable domain in full, completed from reference TRBV5-4 and TRBJ1-1, reads ETGVTQSPTHLIKTRGQQVTLRCSSQSGHNTVSWYQQALGQGPQFIFQYYREEENGRGNFPPRFSGLQFPNYSSELNVNALELDDSALYLCASSLEVLDTEAFFGQGTRLTVV.

This rearrangement joins TRBV6-5 to TRBJ2-3; D perhaps matches TRBD2 (6 bases). V lost 2 bases and J lost 4, with 10 bases in between. CDR1 is MNHEY and CDR2 is SVGAGI in the germline V gene. This CDR3 spans 14 amino acids. The CDR3 nucleotides are TGTGCCAGCAGTTACGGGGGGAGCGCAGATACGCAGTATTTT. This encodes CASSYGGSADTQYF.

The chain has TRBV7-3 and TRBJ2-1; D uncertain. Deletions cut 6 bases from V and 0 bases from J, with 12 bases between. Germline CDR1 is SGHTA and CDR2 is FQGTGA. The CDR3 is 15 amino acids. The CDR3 here is CASSSRASSYNEQFF. Written as DNA, the CDR3 is TGTGCCAGCAGTTCCCGGGCCAGCTCCTACAATGAGCAGTTCTTC.

In this sample, this clone turned up a few times. The CDR3 region has the DNA TGCGCCAGCAGCTTGGACGGGACGTCAGATCAGCCCCAGCATTTT. This translates into CASSLDGTSDQPQHF. The chain couples TRBV5-1 to TRBJ1-5; D may be TRBD1 (5 bases). Germline V gene sequence: CDR1 SGHRS, CDR2 YFSETQ. This CDR3 region has 15 residues. Trimming removed 0 bases at V and 5 bases at J, with 12 bases between. Based on the CDR3 plus reference TRBV5-1 and TRBJ1-5, the full variable domain is KAGVTQTPRYLIKTRGQQVTLSCSPISGHRSVSWYQQTPGQGLQFLFEYFSETQRNKGNFPGRFSGRQFSNSRSEMNVSTLELGDSALYLCASSLDGTSDQPQHFGDGTRLSIL.

This chain joins TRBV9 and TRBJ2-3, with 7 bases matching TRBD2. Germline CDR1 SGDLS, CDR2 YYNGEE. The CDR3 sequence is 16 residues long. The ends lost 4 bases at V and 4 bases at J; junction bases unmatched: 12. The CDR3 region is CASSPRAGEEADTQYF. In nucleotides, the CDR3 is TGTGCCAGCAGCCCCCGTGCGGGGGAGGAGGCAGATACGCAGTATTTT.

The chain couples TRBV9 to TRBJ1-3; D ambiguous. This CDR3 is 11 amino acids long. Germline V CDR1 and CDR2: SGDLS, YYNGEE. Between the trimmed V and J ends, which lost 3 bases and 6 bases, there was a span of 4 bases. This chain's CDR3 is CASSAENTIYF. CDR3 nucleotide sequence: TGTGCCAGCAGCGCTGAAAACACCATATATTTT.

The V call is TRBV7-9, the J call TRBJ2-7; 14 positions match TRBD2. CDR3 size: 14 residues. Germline V CDR1 and CDR2: SEHNR, FQNEAQ (reference sequence). The V segment lost 6 bases and the J segment 3 bases; nucleotides outside the gene matches: 1. CDR3 sequence: CASRGTSGGYEQYF. The CDR3 DNA follows: TGTGCCAGCAGGGGGACTAGCGGGGGCTACGAGCAGTACTTC.

The chain combines TRBV28 with TRBJ1-5; D is ambiguous. The CDR3 loop spans 15 amino acids. The V and J ends lost 4 bases and 6 bases respectively, with 16 bases between them. Germline V gene data show CDR1 as MDHEN and CDR2 as SYDVKM. The CDR3 coding sequence is TGTGCCAGCAGTTCAAGAGGGCCAACGGGTCAGCCCCAGCATTTT. As protein: CASSSRGPTGQPQHF.

CDR3 in DNA: TGTGCCAGCAGCTTGGCCAAGGGGCTAGCGGAGACCCAGTACTTC. Residues: CASSLAKGLAETQYF. The chain joins TRBV5-5 to TRBJ2-5; TRBD2 is a possible D gene (6 bases). Per the germline V gene, CDR1 is SGHKS and CDR2 is YYEKEE (reference sequence). Trimming took off 0 bases at V and 5 bases at J, with 14 bases between the two ends. The CDR3 consists of 15 residues.

The rearrangement joins TRBV4-3 to TRBJ2-2; 10 bases line up with TRBD2. Germline V gives CDR1 LGHNA, CDR2 YSLEER. The ends lost 2 bases at V and 5 bases at J; junction bases unmatched: 5. This CDR3 spans 16 amino acids. Here the CDR3 reads CASSQLAGVYTGELFF. For the CDR3, the DNA is TGCGCCAGCAGCCAACTAGCGGGAGTTTATACCGGGGAGCTGTTTTTT.

The chain links TRBV10-3 to TRBJ2-7, with D hard to call. The germline V gene has CDR1 ENHRY and CDR2 SYGVKD. This CDR3 has 18 residues. The V end lost 3 bases, the J end lost 0 bases, and 21 bases lay between the germline ends. CDR3 sequence reads: CAISDLALSDSRSYEQYF. DNA for the CDR3: TGTGCCATCAGTGACCTCGCCTTGAGCGACTCCCGCTCCTACGAGCAGTACTTC.

This chain links TRBV7-2 with TRBJ2-5, with D possibly TRBD1 on 6 matching bases. Matching the DNA end better, TRBJ2-7 makes the J call doubtful. The germline CDR1 and CDR2 sequences are SGHTA and FQGNSA. CDR3 length equals 13 residues. CDR3 protein: CASSLGTAYEQYF. The CDR3 region has the DNA TGTGCCAGCAGCTTAGGGACAGCCTACGAGCAGTACTTC.

The sample holds a few counts of this clone. The rearrangement links TRBV27 to TRBJ2-1; 7 nucleotides align to TRBD2. The CDR3 consists of 15 residues. The germline V gene encodes CDR1 MNHEY and CDR2 SMNVEV (reference sequence). The trim removed 0 bases at V and 10 bases at J, leaving 9 bases unmatched. The CDR3 sequence: CASSLSGGLAAEQFF. In DNA, the CDR3 is TGTGCCAGCAGTTTATCGGGTGGGCTAGCGGCAGAGCAGTTCTTC.

Of note for this clone: The junction shows a germline mismatch at one end, possibly a read error. CDR3 amino acids: CASSLGTSGNNEQFF. Written as DNA, the CDR3 is TGTGCTAGCAGCTTAGGAACTAGCGGAAACAATGAGCAGTTCTTC. The chain is built from TRBV7-7 and TRBJ2-1; 8 bases are a match to TRBD2. Germline values: CDR1 SSHAT, CDR2 FNYEAQ (reference sequence). This CDR3 contains 15 residues.

This clone turned up a few times. The V gene is TRBV18, the J gene TRBJ1-5, with D possibly TRBD1 on 6 matching bases. The germline CDR1 and CDR2 sequences are KGHSH and LQKENI. The V and J ends lost 3 bases and 4 bases respectively, with 10 bases between them. This CDR3 is built from 14 residues. The CDR3 loop is CASSPEQGNQPQHF. The CDR3 DNA reads TGTGCCAGCTCACCCGAACAGGGTAATCAGCCCCAGCATTTT.

This clone was recorded only once. The rearrangement uses TRBV6-5 and TRBJ2-7; D remains unclear. CDR1 and CDR2 from the germline V gene are MNHEY and SVGAGI. V gave up 5 bases and J gave up 2 bases, with 10 bases separating them. The CDR3 extends over 13 amino acids. The CDR3 is CASSPTTTYEQYF. Written as DNA, the CDR3 is TGTGCCAGCAGTCCAACTACAACCTACGAGCAGTACTTC.

The chain employs TRBV6-4 and TRBJ2-2; TRBD1 is a possible D gene (5 bases). CDR3 length: 15 residues. Germline CDR1 MRHNA, CDR2 SNTAGT. The germline V and J ends were trimmed by 6 bases and 0 bases, with 11 bases remaining between them. CDR3 sequence: CASSLDSANTGELFF. For the CDR3, the DNA is TGTGCCAGCAGCCTCGACAGCGCGAACACCGGGGAGCTGTTTTTT.

Only one count was recorded for this clone. This sequence joins TRBV4-1 and TRBJ2-1; 8 bases are shared with TRBD2. The CDR3 loop spans 14 amino acids. Trimming at V came to 10 bases and at J to 8 bases, leaving 13 bases not matched to a gene. CDR1 is MGHRA and CDR2 is YSYEKL in the germline V gene. The CDR3 reads CATSLGGLGDEQFF. As DNA, the CDR3 is TGCGCCACCTCTTTGGGGGGACTAGGGGATGAGCAGTTCTTC.

The genes are TRBV10-3 and TRBJ1-4; weak D call: TRBD1 (5 bases). The CDR3 has 14 residues. The V end was cut by 4 bases, the J end by 4 bases, with 10 bases between. The germline V gene has CDR1 ENHRY and CDR2 SYGVKD. CDR3 sequence (DNA): TGTGCCATCAGTGGGGGACGGAGTAATGAAAAACTGTTTTTT. Its protein product is CAISGGRSNEKLFF.

This clone was picked up one time. The gene calls are TRBV19 and TRBJ1-5; the D gene is possibly TRBD1 (5 bases). The CDR3 is 16 residues long. V dropped 3 bases and J dropped 7 bases, with 19 bases sitting between them. Per germline, CDR1 LNHDA and CDR2 SQIVND (reference sequence). The CDR3 here is CASSITIQGPNQPQHF. Written as DNA, the CDR3 is TGTGCCAGTAGTATTACCATCCAGGGCCCCAACCAGCCCCAGCATTTT.

This chain uses TRBV5-1 with TRBJ2-3, with TRBD2 matching over 12 bases. The CDR3 totals 15 residues. CDR1 is SGHRS, CDR2 YFSETQ, per germline. J was trimmed by 4 bases and V by 5 bases; bases with no gene match: 5. CDR3 bases: TGCGCCAGCAGACTAGGACTAGCGGGACCAGATACGCAGTATTTT. This codes for CASRLGLAGPDTQYF.

The chain joins TRBV11-2 to TRBJ2-1; tentative D call: TRBD2 (6 bases). The CDR3 consists of 14 residues. V lost 1 base and J lost 3, with 7 bases in between. CDR1 SGHAT and CDR2 FQNNGV come from the germline V gene. CDR3 sequence: CASSLVGSYNEQFF. The DNA for the CDR3 is TGTGCCAGCAGCTTAGTCGGGAGCTACAATGAGCAGTTCTTC.